The rows below give T cell receptor beta chains drawn from one sample of a study of T cells in Graves' hyperthyroidism and ophthalmopathy. One entry per CDR3 protein, called by TCRdb with MiXCR from the multiplex PCR reads. Here the sample spans under 350,000 distinct CDR3 sequences, roughly an eighth being singletons. Sequenced input: blood. The source of these receptors is a middle-aged woman with Graves' hyperthyroidism. Both conserved end residues are trimmed from each CDR3. Each record gives: clone size, D gene, J gene, V gene, CDR3 protein. A D gene is named only where the DNA matches it firmly. For some rows the clone size is stated as once, few or many, or as a class when expanded; others skip it.

many . TRBJ2-7 TRBV2 ASRIDSYEQY
many TRBD2 TRBJ2-1 TRBV2 ASLRGSADNEQF
many TRBD1 TRBJ1-2 TRBV29-1 SVEAAAQGVYGYT
many . TRBJ1-1 TRBV6-1 ASRPDGNTEAF
many . TRBJ1-5 TRBV20-1 SAPGWVNQPQH
many . TRBJ1-1 TRBV30 AWGQNTEAF
many . TRBJ2-3 TRBV6-2/TRBV6-3 ASSLPGTRIWTDTQY
. . TRBJ1-1 TRBV7-2 ASSFRGGGISEAF
many TRBD1 TRBJ2-1 TRBV2 ASRTGGLYNEQF
. . TRBJ2-7 TRBV7-9 ASTKGRDSYEQY
few TRBD2 TRBJ2-1 TRBV24-1 ATSDPSGRTYNEQF
many TRBD1 TRBJ2-7 TRBV12-3/TRBV12-4 ASTITGRGLLHEQY
many . TRBJ1-1 TRBV7-2 ASSLMSPGVYTEAF
. . TRBJ1-2 TRBV2 ASSMAESNYGYT
few . TRBJ2-6 TRBV7-9 ASSFWGKGANVLT
. . TRBJ1-2 TRBV3-1 ASSQGRGANYGYT
. . TRBJ2-5 TRBV12-3/TRBV12-4 ASSPSSGRVQETQY
. . TRBJ1-1 TRBV4-2 ASSQDDGWGTMNTEAF
many . TRBJ1-1 TRBV24-1 ATSDAAGNTEAF
. . TRBJ1-1 TRBV28 ASSLGWAEAF
many TRBD1 TRBJ1-1 TRBV2 ARGTANTEAF
. TRBD1 TRBJ1-4 TRBV12-3/TRBV12-4 ASSTDRGYRKLF
many TRBD2 TRBJ2-7 TRBV7-8 ASSTREGSSYEQY
. . TRBJ2-7 TRBV9 ASSVAAGGSYEQY
many . TRBJ1-2 TRBV27 ASSFKGGTSYGYT
few . TRBJ2-1 TRBV5-6 ASGTSPVYYNEQF
many TRBD2 TRBJ2-7 TRBV11-2 ASSLTQRGEQY
many TRBD2 TRBJ2-5 TRBV28 ASSLTSGQETQY
. . TRBJ1-3 TRBV28 ASSPHSVGNTIY
many . TRBJ1-5 TRBV4-2 ASSQEYVGDQPQH
many . TRBJ2-3 TRBV2 ASSGTGGGLGTQY
many TRBD2 TRBJ2-7 TRBV5-1 ASTPRGGSSYEQY
many . TRBJ1-1 TRBV20-1 SATTGLNTEAF
many . TRBJ2-3 TRBV27 ASSLYGAADTQY
. . TRBJ1-5 TRBV12-3/TRBV12-4 ASSLILGQPQH
. TRBD1 TRBJ2-5 TRBV24-1 ATSDPTGGAGETQY
. . TRBJ2-7 TRBV7-9 ASSSDLSSYEQY
many . TRBJ1-1 TRBV11-3 ASSRQESEAF
many . TRBJ2-7 TRBV2 ASDRDGYEQY
many TRBD2 TRBJ2-1 TRBV2 ASRELAGGPSEQF
many . TRBJ2-3 TRBV12-5 ASGFGGTSTDTQY
. . TRBJ2-7 TRBV29-1 SVGLDIAHEQY
. . TRBJ1-6 TRBV7-9 ASSFGGGNSPLH
many . TRBJ1-1 TRBV2 ASSGAGVSGTEAF
. . TRBJ1-5 TRBV20-1 SAPPDAIGMPQH
medium-sized . TRBJ1-1 TRBV12-3/TRBV12-4 ASVPTGVLMNTEAF
many TRBD1 TRBJ2-7 TRBV27 ASSHTGQIDEQY
many . TRBJ1-4 TRBV11-2 ASSLLSSGEKLF
many TRBD1 TRBJ1-1 TRBV2 ASRKTGVETEAF
. TRBD2 TRBJ2-1 TRBV19 ASSIDETSGRSYNEQF
many . TRBJ2-5 TRBV25-1 ASSESPPRETQY
. TRBD2 TRBJ2-5 TRBV7-9 ASSLETTSGQETQY
few TRBD2 TRBJ2-2 TRBV13 ASSLGPTGTRAGELF
few . TRBJ2-5 TRBV5-1 ANSSGSAKETQY
many TRBD1 TRBJ2-1 TRBV20-1 SADRQGMENNEQF
many TRBD1 TRBJ2-5 TRBV27 ASSFGTGKETQY
many . TRBJ1-4 TRBV6-1 ASSDAGGNEKLF
. . TRBJ2-1 TRBV7-6 ASSLWTDEQF
many TRBD1 TRBJ1-1 TRBV28 ASSLPDRGGTEAF
many TRBD2 TRBJ2-2 TRBV6-1 ASMAGEYTGELF